These 18 T cell receptor beta chains originate from one sample sequenced in a study of blood T cell repertoires in COVID-19 (dated by TCRdb to the early 2020s). The library was generated by the immunoSEQ multiplex PCR assay. The table comes from immuneACCESS by way of TCRdb, which keeps in-frame sequences with V and J called. Part of the clones is missing from these tables; in studies checked, under half for an unresolved V gene and the rest for unknown reasons. The sample table lists about 310,000 clones, around 86% of them with a count of one. 1% of the sample rests with the top ten. Sequenced input: peripheral blood. Every receptor here comes from a man aged 50 to 59 with active or convalescent COVID-19.

This clone was observed a few times. The gene calls are TRBV4-2 and TRBJ2-7; 9 nucleotides line up with TRBD2. Germline CDR1 and CDR2: LGHNA and YNFKEQ. The CDR3 loop spans 18 amino acids. V shed 3 bases, J shed 0 bases, and the junction held 12 bases outside the gene matches. As DNA, the CDR3 is TGTGCCAGCAGCCAGCAGGGAGTAGCGGGGGCCCCCTCCTACGAGCAGTACTTC. Translating it yields CASSQQGVAGAPSYEQYF.

The chain couples TRBV10-1 to TRBJ2-1, with 12 nucleotides matching TRBD2. Germline V gives CDR1 WNHNN, CDR2 SYGVQD (reference sequence). V lost 8 bases to trimming and J lost 4 bases; unmatched junction nucleotides: 0. The CDR3 has 13 amino acids. This chain's CDR3 is CASGLAGYNEQFF. In DNA form, the CDR3 reads TGCGCCAGCGGACTAGCGGGGTACAATGAGCAGTTCTTC.

V gene TRBV19 combines with J gene TRBJ1-1; 9 bases fit TRBD1. The CDR3 is 14 residues long. Germline V lookup: CDR1 LNHDA, CDR2 SQIVND (reference sequence). J lost 5 bases, V lost 5 bases, and 6 bases had no gene match. The CDR3 sequence: CASSGQGIWTEAFF. CDR3 nucleotide sequence: TGTGCCAGTAGTGGACAGGGGATTTGGACTGAAGCTTTCTTT.

This clone has just one count. The chain is built from TRBV6-6 and TRBJ2-1; 8 bases match TRBD1. Trimming at V came to 5 bases and at J to 13 bases, leaving 4 bases not matched to a gene. The V gene's germline CDR1 is MNHNY and CDR2 SVGAGI (reference sequence). The CDR3 has 11 residues. CDR3 bases: TGTGCCAGCAGTCCCGGGACAGGACAGTTCTTC. Translation gives CASSPGTGQFF.

In nucleotides, the CDR3 is TGTGCCAGCAGCGAAAGAGCGGGGGGCTCCTACGAGCAGTACTTC. This gives the protein CASSERAGGSYEQYF. J is TRBJ2-7 and V is TRBV5-4, with 9 nucleotides matching TRBD2. V gave up 4 bases and J gave up 0 bases; unmatched junction bases: 5. Germline lookup yields CDR1 SGHNT and CDR2 YYREEE (reference sequence). This CDR3 has 15 residues.

The gene calls are TRBV11-1 and TRBJ2-1, with D possibly matching TRBD1 (6 bases). V was trimmed by 5 bases and J by 5 bases, leaving 13 bases between them. The CDR3 spans 14 residues. Germline values: CDR1 SGHAT, CDR2 FQDESV (reference sequence). CDR3: CASSIDRTHNEQFF. The CDR3 DNA reads as TGTGCCAGCAGCATTGACAGGACTCACAATGAGCAGTTCTTC.

The rearrangement uses TRBV4-1 and TRBJ1-4; a possible D gene is TRBD1 (6 bases). The CDR3 contains 21 residues. Germline V gene lookup returns CDR1 MGHRA and CDR2 YSYEKL. V was shortened by 0 bases and J by 0 bases, with 23 bases between the two germline ends. The CDR3 sequence: CASSQERGWVGGESTNEKLFF. CDR3 bases: TGCGCCAGCAGCCAAGAGAGGGGCTGGGTAGGGGGGGAGTCAACTAATGAAAAACTGTTTTTT.

The rearrangement links TRBV2 to TRBJ1-5; D is perhaps TRBD1 (6 bases). CDR3 size: 14 residues. The V end was cut by 1 base, the J end by 6 bases, with 10 bases between. Germline lookup yields CDR1 SNHLY and CDR2 FYNNEI. Here the CDR3 reads CASSEDRVGQPQHF. Written as DNA, the CDR3 is TGTGCCAGCAGTGAAGACAGGGTGGGTCAGCCCCAGCATTTT.

The chain recombines TRBV5-1 with TRBJ1-6; unclear D gene. The length of the CDR3 is 14 residues. Per the germline V gene, CDR1 is SGHRS and CDR2 is YFSETQ. V lost 4 bases and J 6 bases, leaving 11 bases between the germline ends. The CDR3 coding sequence is TGCGCCAGCAGCCCAAATCAGGCTAATTCACCCCTCCACTTT. Residues: CASSPNQANSPLHF.

This clone has a handful of counts. This rearrangement joins TRBV23-1 to TRBJ2-1; D possibly corresponds to TRBD2 (6 bases). TRBV23-1 is given ORF status, its function remaining uncertain. CDR3 length: 16 amino acids. The germline V and J ends were trimmed by 3 bases and 0 bases, with 12 bases remaining between them. CDR3 sequence: CASSQEGPSSYNEQFF. In nucleotides, the CDR3 is TGCGCCAGCAGTCAGGAGGGCCCGAGCTCCTACAATGAGCAGTTCTTC.

V gene TRBV28 combines with J gene TRBJ1-1; TRBD1 aligns across 8 bases. Germline values: CDR1 MDHEN, CDR2 SYDVKM. The V gene end was trimmed by 3 bases and the J gene end by 6 bases; junction bases not matched to a gene: 3. The CDR3 is made up of 13 amino acids. The CDR3: CASSLDRAAEAFF. Here the CDR3 DNA reads TGTGCCAGCAGTTTGGACAGGGCAGCTGAAGCTTTCTTT.

The genes are TRBV29-1 and TRBJ1-2, with TRBD1 matching 8 bases. Germline assignment: CDR1 SQVTM and CDR2 ANQGSEA. The J segment lost 6 bases and the V segment lost 7 bases, leaving 16 bases of the junction unmatched. This CDR3 is 15 amino acids long. The CDR3 coding sequence is TGCAGCGCATGGGAGGGGACAGGTAGAGCGGATGGCTACACCTTC. Protein: CSAWEGTGRADGYTF. Full variable domain (remainder filled in from reference TRBV29-1 and TRBJ1-2): SAVISQKPSRDICQRGTSLTIQCQVDSQVTMMFWYRQQPGQSLTLIATANQGSEATYESGFVIDKFPISRPNLTFSTLTVSNMSPEDSSIYLCSAWEGTGRADGYTFGSGTRLTVV.

V gene TRBV6-5 combines with J gene TRBJ2-7, with D unclear. The CDR3 has 14 residues. With 0 bases removed from V and 5 bases from J, the gap between germline ends came to 11 bases. Germline CDR1 is MNHEY and CDR2 is SVGAGI. The CDR3 spells CASSYSLAADEQYF. The CDR3, as DNA: TGTGCCAGCAGTTACTCTCTGGCGGCCGACGAGCAGTACTTC.

V is TRBV3-1 (or the pseudogene TRBV3-2) and J is TRBJ2-6; D is uncertain. V lost 7 bases to trimming and J lost 4 bases, with 8 bases between them. From germline, CDR1 is LGHDT and CDR2 YNNKEL (reference sequence). The CDR3 runs to 13 residues. As DNA, the CDR3 is TGTGCCAGCAACATGCAAGGGGCCAACGTCCTGACTTTC. Translated, it gives CASNMQGANVLTF.

This sequence joins TRBV24-1 and TRBJ2-1, with TRBD2 matching over 13 bases. From germline, CDR1 is KGHDR and CDR2 SFDVKD. The length of the CDR3 is 18 residues. V lost 3 bases, J lost 0 bases, and 4 bases stayed unmatched. In DNA, the CDR3 is TGTGCCACCAGTGATACCGGGACTAGCGGGGCCTCCTACAATGAGCAGTTCTTC. Its translation: CATSDTGTSGASYNEQFF.

The V call is TRBV24-1, the J call TRBJ2-3; maybe TRBD1 (6 bases). Trimming shortened V by 6 bases and J by 0 bases, and 12 bases separated the two germline ends. The CDR3 spans 15 residues. Germline V gives CDR1 KGHDR, CDR2 SFDVKD. Here the CDR3 DNA reads TGTGCCACCAGTAGCGGACAGCTTAGCACAGATACGCAGTATTTT. It yields the protein CATSSGQLSTDTQYF.

The CDR3 DNA is TGTGCCAGCAGTTACCCGCGGGAGGGCACTGAAGCTTTCTTT. This gives the protein CASSYPREGTEAFF. The V gene is TRBV28, the J gene TRBJ1-1; D is undetermined. The CDR3 length is 14 residues. Looked up from germline, CDR1 is MDHEN and CDR2 is SYDVKM. Trimming took 4 bases from V and 4 from J, leaving 13 bases between them.

This clone was counted a single time. CDR3 sequence reads: CASSVATEYEQFF. CDR3 nucleotide sequence: TGTGCCAGCAGCGTAGCCACAGAGTATGAGCAGTTCTTC. V usage is TRBV9 and J usage is TRBJ2-1; no clear D. CDR1 SGDLS and CDR2 YYNGEE come from the germline V gene. Between the trimmed V and J ends, which lost 0 bases and 8 bases, there was a span of 9 bases. This CDR3 contains 13 residues.